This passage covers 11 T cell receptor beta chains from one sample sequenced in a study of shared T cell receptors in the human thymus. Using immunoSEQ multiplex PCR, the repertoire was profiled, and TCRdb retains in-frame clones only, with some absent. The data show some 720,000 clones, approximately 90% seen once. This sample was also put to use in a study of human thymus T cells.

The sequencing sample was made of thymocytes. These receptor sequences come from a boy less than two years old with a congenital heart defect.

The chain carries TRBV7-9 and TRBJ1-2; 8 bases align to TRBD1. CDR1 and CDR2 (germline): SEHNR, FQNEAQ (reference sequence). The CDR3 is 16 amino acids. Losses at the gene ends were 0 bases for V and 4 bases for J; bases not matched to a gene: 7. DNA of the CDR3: TGTGCCAGCAGCTTAGCGTCTGGACAGGGTACCTATGGCTACACCTTC. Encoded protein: CASSLASGQGTYGYTF. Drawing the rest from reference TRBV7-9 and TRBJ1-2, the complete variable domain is DTGVSQNPRHKITKRGQNVTFRCDPISEHNRLYWYRQTLGQGPEFLTYFQNEAQLEKSRLLSDRFSAERPKGSFSTLEIQRTEQGDSAMYLCASSLASGQGTYGYTFGSGTRLTVV.

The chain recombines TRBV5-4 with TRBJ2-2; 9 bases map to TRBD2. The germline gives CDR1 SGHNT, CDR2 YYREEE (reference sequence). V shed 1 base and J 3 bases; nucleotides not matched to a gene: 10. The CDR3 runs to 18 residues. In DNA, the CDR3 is TGTGCCAGCAGCTTGATCGGTGATCAGCGGGAGGACACCGGGGAGCTGTTTTTT. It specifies CASSLIGDQREDTGELFF.

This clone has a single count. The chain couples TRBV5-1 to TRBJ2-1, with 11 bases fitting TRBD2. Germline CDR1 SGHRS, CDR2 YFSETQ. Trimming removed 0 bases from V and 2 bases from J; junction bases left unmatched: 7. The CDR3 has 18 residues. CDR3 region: CASSLGRLAGLTYNEQFF. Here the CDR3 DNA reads TGCGCCAGCAGCTTGGGTCGACTAGCGGGATTGACCTACAATGAGCAGTTCTTC.

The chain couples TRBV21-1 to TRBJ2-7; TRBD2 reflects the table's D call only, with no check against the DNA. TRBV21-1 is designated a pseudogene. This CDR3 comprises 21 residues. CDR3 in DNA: TGTGCCAGCAGCAAAGTATCCCAGGGCCCATGTCTAGCGGGAGTGACCTACGAGCAGTACTTC. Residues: CASSKVSQGPCLAGVTYEQYF.

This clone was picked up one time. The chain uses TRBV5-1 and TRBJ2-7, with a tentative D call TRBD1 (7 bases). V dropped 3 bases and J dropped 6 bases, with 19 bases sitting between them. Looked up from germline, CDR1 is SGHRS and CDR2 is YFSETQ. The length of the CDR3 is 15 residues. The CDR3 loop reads CASSSRQGQEGEQYF. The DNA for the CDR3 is TGCGCCAGCAGCTCTCGACAGGGTCAGGAGGGCGAGCAGTACTTC.

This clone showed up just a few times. The CDR3 reads CASSTNTAGGSSTDTQYF. CDR3 in DNA: TGTGCCAGCAGCACCAACACGGCCGGAGGCTCTAGCACAGATACGCAGTATTTT. This rearrangement joins TRBV7-9 to TRBJ2-3; weak D call: TRBD2 (5 bases). V lost 5 bases, J lost 0 bases, and 21 bases lay in between. CDR3 length: 18 residues. Germline CDR1 and CDR2: SEHNR and FQNEAQ (reference sequence).

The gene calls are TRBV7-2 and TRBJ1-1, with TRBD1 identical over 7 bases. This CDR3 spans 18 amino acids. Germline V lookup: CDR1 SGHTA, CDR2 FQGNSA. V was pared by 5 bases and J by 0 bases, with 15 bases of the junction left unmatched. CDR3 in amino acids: CASSHPARDSPMNTEAFF. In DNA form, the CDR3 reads TGTGCCAGCAGCCATCCGGCCAGGGACAGTCCTATGAACACTGAAGCTTTCTTT.

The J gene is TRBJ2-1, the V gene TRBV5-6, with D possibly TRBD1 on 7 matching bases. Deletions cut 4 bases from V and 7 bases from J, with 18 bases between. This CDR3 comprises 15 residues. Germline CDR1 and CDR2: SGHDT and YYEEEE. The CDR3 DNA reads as TGTGCCAGCAGCCCGATCCAGGGGGGATTAAATGAGCAGTTCTTC. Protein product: CASSPIQGGLNEQFF.

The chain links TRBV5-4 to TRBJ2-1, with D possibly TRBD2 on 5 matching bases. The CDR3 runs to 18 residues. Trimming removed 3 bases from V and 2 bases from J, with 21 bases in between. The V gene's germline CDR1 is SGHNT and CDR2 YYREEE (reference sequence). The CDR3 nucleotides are TGTGCCAGCAGCTCCCCGGGAACACAACCCGGGGCCTACAATGAGCAGTTCTTC. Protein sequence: CASSSPGTQPGAYNEQFF.

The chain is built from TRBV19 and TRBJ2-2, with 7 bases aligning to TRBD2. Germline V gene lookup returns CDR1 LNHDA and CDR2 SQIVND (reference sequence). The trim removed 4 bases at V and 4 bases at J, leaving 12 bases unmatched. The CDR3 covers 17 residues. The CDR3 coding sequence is TGTGCCAGTAGTAGAGGGGCGTCGGGGGGTCCCACCGGGGAGCTGTTTTTT. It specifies CASSRGASGGPTGELFF.

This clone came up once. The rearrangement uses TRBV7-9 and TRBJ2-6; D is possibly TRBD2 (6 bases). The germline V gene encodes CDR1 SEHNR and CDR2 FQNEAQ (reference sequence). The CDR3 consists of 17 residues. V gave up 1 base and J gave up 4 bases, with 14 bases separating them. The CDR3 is CASSLVGREAGANVLTF. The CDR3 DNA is TGTGCCAGCAGCTTAGTCGGCAGGGAGGCCGGGGCCAACGTCCTGACTTTC.